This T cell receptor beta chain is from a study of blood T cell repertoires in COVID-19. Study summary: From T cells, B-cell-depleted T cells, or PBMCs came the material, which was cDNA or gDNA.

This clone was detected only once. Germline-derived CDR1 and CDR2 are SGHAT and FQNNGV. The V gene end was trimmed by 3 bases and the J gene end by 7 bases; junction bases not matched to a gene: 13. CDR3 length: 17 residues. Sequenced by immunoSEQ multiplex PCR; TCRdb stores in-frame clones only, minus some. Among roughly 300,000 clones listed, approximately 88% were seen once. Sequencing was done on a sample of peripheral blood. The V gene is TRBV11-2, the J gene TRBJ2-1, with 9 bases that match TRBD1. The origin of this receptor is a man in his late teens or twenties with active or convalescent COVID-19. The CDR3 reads CASSFPRTGVVWNEQFF. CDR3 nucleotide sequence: TGTGCCAGCAGCTTCCCTCGGACAGGGGTCGTTTGGAATGAGCAGTTCTTC.